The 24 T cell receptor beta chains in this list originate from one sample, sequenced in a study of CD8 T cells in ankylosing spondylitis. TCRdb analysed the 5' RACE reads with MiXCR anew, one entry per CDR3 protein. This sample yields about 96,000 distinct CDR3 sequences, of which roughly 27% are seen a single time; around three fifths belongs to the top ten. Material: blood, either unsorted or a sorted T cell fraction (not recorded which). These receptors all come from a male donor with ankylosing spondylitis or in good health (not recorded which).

The CDR3 here is CAARDSFSGANVLTF. CDR3 DNA sequence: TGTGCCGCACGGGACAGTTTCTCTGGGGCCAACGTCCTGACTTTC. The chain joins TRBV10-3 to TRBJ2-6; TRBD1 matches at 7 bases. V was clipped by 11 bases and J by 0 bases; unmatched bases: 7. Germline V gene sequence: CDR1 ENHRY, CDR2 SYGVKD. The CDR3 is 15 amino acids.

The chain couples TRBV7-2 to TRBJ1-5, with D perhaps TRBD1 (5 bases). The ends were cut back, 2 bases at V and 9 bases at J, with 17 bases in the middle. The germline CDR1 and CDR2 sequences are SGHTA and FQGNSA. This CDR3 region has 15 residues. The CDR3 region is CASSLMFGGRGPQHF. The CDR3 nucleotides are TGTGCCAGCAGCTTAATGTTCGGCGGGAGGGGGCCCCAGCATTTT. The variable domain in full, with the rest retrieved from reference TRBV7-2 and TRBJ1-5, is GAGVSQSPSNKVTEKGKDVELRCDPISGHTALYWYRQSLGQGLEFLIYFQGNSAPDKSGLPSDRFSAERTGGSVSTLTIQRTQQEDSAVYLCASSLMFGGRGPQHFGDGTRLSIL.

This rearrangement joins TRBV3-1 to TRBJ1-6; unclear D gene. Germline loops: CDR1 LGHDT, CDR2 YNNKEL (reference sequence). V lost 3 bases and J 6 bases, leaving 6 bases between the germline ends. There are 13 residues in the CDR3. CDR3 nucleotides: TGTGCCAGCAGCCAGCGGGGTAATTCACCCCTCCACTTT. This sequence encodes CASSQRGNSPLHF.

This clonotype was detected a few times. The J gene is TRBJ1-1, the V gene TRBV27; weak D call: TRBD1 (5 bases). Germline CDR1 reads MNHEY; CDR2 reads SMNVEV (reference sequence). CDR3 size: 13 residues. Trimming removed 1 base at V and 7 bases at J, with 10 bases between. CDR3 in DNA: TGTGCCAGCAGTTTATATCGACAGAGTGAAGCTTTCTTT. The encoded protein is CASSLYRQSEAFF.

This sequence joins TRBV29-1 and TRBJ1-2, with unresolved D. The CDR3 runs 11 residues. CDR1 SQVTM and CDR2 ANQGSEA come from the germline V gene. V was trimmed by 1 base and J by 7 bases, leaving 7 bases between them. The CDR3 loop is CSVEGLGGYTF. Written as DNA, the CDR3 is TGCAGCGTTGAAGGTCTGGGTGGCTACACCTTC.

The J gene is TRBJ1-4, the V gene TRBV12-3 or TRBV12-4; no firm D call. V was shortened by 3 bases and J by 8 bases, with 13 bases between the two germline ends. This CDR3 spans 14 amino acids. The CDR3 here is CASSLRESPEKLFF. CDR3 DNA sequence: TGTGCCAGCAGTTTGAGGGAATCCCCCGAAAAACTGTTTTTT.

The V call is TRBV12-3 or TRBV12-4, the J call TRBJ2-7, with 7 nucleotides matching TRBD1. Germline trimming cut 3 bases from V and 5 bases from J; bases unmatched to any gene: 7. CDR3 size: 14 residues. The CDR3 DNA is TGTGCCAGCAGTTTTCCTGGACAGGTCAACGAGCAGTACTTC. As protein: CASSFPGQVNEQYF.

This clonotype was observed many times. The CDR3 coding sequence is TGCAGTGCTTGGCGAAGGGCCGACTCGTCGGCCAACGTCCTGACTTTC. Translated: CSAWRRADSSANVLTF. This sequence joins TRBV20-1 and TRBJ2-6, with no clear D. The CDR3 is made up of 16 amino acids. With 5 bases removed from V and 6 bases from J, the gap between germline ends came to 20 bases. Germline V gene sequence: CDR1 DFQATT, CDR2 SNEGSKA (reference sequence).

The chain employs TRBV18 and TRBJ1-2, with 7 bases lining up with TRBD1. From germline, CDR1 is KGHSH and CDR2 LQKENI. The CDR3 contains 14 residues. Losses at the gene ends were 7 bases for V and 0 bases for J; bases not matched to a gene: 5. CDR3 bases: TGTGCCAGCTTACCGGGACAGTCTAACTATGGCTACACCTTC. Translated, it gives CASLPGQSNYGYTF.

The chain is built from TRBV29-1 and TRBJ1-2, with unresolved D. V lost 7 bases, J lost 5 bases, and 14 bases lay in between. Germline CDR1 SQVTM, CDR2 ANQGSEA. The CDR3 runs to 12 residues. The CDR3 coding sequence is TGCAGCGCGCATCGACGTGGGTATGGCTACACCTTC. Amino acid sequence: CSAHRRGYGYTF.

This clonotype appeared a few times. The CDR3 nucleotides are TGCAGTGTGAGCCGAGGAACTGAAGCTTTCTTT. It specifies CSVSRGTEAFF. The chain couples TRBV20-1 to TRBJ1-1; D not resolved. Germline assignment: CDR1 DFQATT and CDR2 SNEGSKA (reference sequence). V was shortened by 7 bases and J by 5 bases, with 11 bases between the two germline ends. The CDR3 consists of 11 residues.

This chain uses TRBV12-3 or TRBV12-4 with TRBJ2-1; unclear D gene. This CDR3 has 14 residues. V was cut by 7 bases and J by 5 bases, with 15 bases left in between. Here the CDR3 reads CASNPSHGNNEQFF. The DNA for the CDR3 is TGTGCCAGCAACCCATCGCACGGAAACAATGAGCAGTTCTTC.

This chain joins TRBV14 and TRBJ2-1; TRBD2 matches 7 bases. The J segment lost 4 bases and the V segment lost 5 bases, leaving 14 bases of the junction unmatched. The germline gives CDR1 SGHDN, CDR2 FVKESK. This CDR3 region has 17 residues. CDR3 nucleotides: TGTGCCAGCAGCTCCTTCCGGGACTACTCTATATACAATGAGCAGTTCTTC. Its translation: CASSSFRDYSIYNEQFF.

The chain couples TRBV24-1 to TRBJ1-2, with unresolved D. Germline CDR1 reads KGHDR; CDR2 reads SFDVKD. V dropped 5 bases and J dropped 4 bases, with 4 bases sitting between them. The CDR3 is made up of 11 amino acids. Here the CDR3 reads CATSGGYGYTF. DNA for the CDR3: TGTGCCACCAGTGGGGGCTATGGCTACACCTTC.

CDR3 sequence reads: CASSSNLGGLGEKLFF. The CDR3 DNA sequence: TGTGCCAGCAGCTCGAATCTGGGGGGCTTGGGAGAAAAACTGTTTTTT. The chain is built from TRBV5-6 and TRBJ1-4; a weak D match, TRBD1 (6 bases). Germline CDR1 SGHDT, CDR2 YYEEEE. The CDR3 length is 16 residues. The V gene lost 3 bases and the J gene lost 8 bases, with 20 bases spanning the gap.

CDR3 coding DNA: TGTGCCAGCAGCTTCGGACAGCAACGGTACGAGCAGTACTTC. It yields the protein CASSFGQQRYEQYF. The chain joins TRBV3-1 to TRBJ2-7; tentatively, D is TRBD1 (6 bases). The CDR3 has 14 amino acids. CDR1 and CDR2 (germline): LGHDT, YNNKEL (reference sequence). Trimming cost V 5 bases and J 4 bases, with 15 bases left between them.

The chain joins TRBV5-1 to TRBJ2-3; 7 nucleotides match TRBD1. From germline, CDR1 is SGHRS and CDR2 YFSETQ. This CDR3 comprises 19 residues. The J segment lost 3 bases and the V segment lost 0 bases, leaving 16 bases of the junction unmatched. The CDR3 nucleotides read TGCGCCAGCAGCTTGGGGGACAGATTGAGAGGTGCCCATACAGATACGCAGTATTTT. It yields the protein CASSLGDRLRGAHTDTQYF.

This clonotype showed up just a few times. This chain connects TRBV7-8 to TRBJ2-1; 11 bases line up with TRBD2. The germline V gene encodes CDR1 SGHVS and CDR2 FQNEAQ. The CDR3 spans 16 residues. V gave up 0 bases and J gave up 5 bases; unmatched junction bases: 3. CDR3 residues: CASSLAGSGGDNEQFF. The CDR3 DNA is TGTGCCAGCAGCTTAGCGGGTAGCGGGGGGGACAATGAGCAGTTCTTC.

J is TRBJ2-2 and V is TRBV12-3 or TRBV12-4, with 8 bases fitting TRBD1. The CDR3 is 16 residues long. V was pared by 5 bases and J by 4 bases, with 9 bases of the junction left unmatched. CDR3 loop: CASSRPGQAVTGELFF. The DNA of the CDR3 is TGTGCCAGCAGTCGCCCGGGACAGGCGGTCACCGGGGAGCTGTTTTTT.

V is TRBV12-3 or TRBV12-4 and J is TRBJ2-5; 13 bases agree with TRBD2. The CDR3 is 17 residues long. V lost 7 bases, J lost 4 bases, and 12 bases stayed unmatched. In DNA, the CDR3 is TGTGCCAGCACCGTCGGTACTAGCGGGGGGGCCGTAGAGACCCAGTACTTC. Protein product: CASTVGTSGGAVETQYF.

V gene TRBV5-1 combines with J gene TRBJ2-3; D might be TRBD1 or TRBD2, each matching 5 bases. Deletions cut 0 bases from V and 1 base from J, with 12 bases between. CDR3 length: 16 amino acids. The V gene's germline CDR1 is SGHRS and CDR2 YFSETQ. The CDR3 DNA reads TGCGCCAGCAGCTTGGCCCCGCAGGGAGGCACAGATACGCAGTATTTT. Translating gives CASSLAPQGGTDTQYF.

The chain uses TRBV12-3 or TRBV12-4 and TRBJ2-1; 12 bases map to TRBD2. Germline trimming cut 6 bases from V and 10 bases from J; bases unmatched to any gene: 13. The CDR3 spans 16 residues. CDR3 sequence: CASRSGLAGTIGEQFF. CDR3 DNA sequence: TGTGCCAGCAGATCTGGACTAGCGGGAACCATCGGGGAGCAGTTCTTC.

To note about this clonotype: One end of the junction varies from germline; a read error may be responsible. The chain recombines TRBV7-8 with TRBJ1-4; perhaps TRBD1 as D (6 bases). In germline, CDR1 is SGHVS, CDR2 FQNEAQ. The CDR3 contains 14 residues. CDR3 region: CASSPARRQETLFF. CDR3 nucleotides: TGTGCCAGCAGCCCAGCTAGAAGACAGGAAACACTGTTTTTT.

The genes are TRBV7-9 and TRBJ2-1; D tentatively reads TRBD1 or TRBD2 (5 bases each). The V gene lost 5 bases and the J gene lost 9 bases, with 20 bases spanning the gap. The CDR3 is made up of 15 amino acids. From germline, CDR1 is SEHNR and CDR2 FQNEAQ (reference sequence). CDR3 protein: CASSRLGTQRGEQFF. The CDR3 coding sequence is TGTGCCAGCAGCCGCCTCGGGACCCAGAGAGGTGAGCAGTTCTTC.